The sequence of this T cell receptor (beta chain) was determined in a study of T cell responses to AZD1222 COVID-19 vaccine. Whole-study results and caveats: Dominant CD4 TCR responses targeted spike regions 160-218 and 743-854.

Of note for this clone: Its antigen is as yet unknown.

The CDR3 runs to 13 residues. V gave up 8 bases and J gave up 8 bases, with 13 bases separating them. Germline assignment: CDR1 MNHEY and CDR2 SMNVEV (reference sequence). Data came from immunoSEQ multiplex PCR; TCRdb stores just in-frame clones and leaves some out. The sample gives over 85,000 clones, 80% to 95% of which show up once; approximately 8% is in the top ten. The source of this sequence is an adult in good health. The chain recombines TRBV27 with TRBJ1-6; no definite D call. This specimen consisted of peripheral blood, obtained on day 0 of AZD1222 vaccination. CDR3 residues: CASSEQEDSPLHF. CDR3 coding DNA: TGTGCCAGCTCGGAGCAAGAAGATTCACCCCTCCACTTT.